Shown below are 8 T cell receptor beta chains from a single sample sequenced in a study of T-cell memory formation after mild COVID-19. MiXCR was run by TCRdb on the 5' RACE reads, yielding one entry per CDR3 protein. Of 500,000 to 650,000 distinct CDR3 sequences in the sample, less than 25% were seen once. Sequenced input: PBMCs or a T cell subset sorted from them (not recorded which). These TCRs come from an adult woman who had mild COVID-19 (a few samples of this study predate the infection). Cell type and time point are not known.

V and J are TRBV19 and TRBJ1-6; 7 nucleotides agree with TRBD1. Germline V lookup: CDR1 LNHDA, CDR2 SQIVND (reference sequence). The V segment lost 5 bases and the J segment 7 bases; nucleotides outside the gene matches: 5. The CDR3 is 14 amino acids. The CDR3 loop is CASSGQVNNSPLHF. The DNA of the CDR3 is TGTGCCAGTAGTGGACAGGTGAACAATTCACCCCTCCACTTT.

There are many counts of this clonotype. Here the CDR3 reads CASSLPQGMNTQYF. As DNA, the CDR3 is TGTGCCAGCAGTTTACCACAGGGGATGAATACGCAGTATTTT. The gene calls are TRBV12-3 or TRBV12-4 and TRBJ2-3; TRBD1 matches 7 bases. The CDR3 has 14 residues. V lost 2 bases to trimming and J lost 7 bases; unmatched junction nucleotides: 6.

CDR3 DNA sequence: TGTGCCACACGGACTCCCGATTACAATGAGCAGTTCTTC. It yields the protein CATRTPDYNEQFF. The rearrangement joins TRBV24-1 to TRBJ2-1; tentative D call: TRBD2 (5 bases). The CDR3 extends over 13 amino acids. CDR1 and CDR2 from the germline V gene are KGHDR and SFDVKD. V was pared by 10 bases and J by 4 bases, with 13 bases between.

In this sample, this clonotype turned up a few times. The V and J genes are TRBV29-1 and TRBJ2-7; D not resolved. V lost 4 bases, J lost 4 bases, and 11 bases lay in between. From germline, CDR1 is SQVTM and CDR2 ANQGSEA. The CDR3 length is 12 residues. The CDR3 is CSVVVLGYEQYF. The CDR3, as DNA: TGCAGCGTTGTCGTACTCGGTTACGAGCAGTACTTC.

The rearrangement uses TRBV20-1 and TRBJ2-7; TRBD1 aligns across 8 bases. Germline V gene lookup returns CDR1 DFQATT and CDR2 SNEGSKA (reference sequence). The J segment lost 4 bases and the V segment lost 2 bases, leaving 7 bases of the junction unmatched. The CDR3 sequence is 14 residues long. Written as DNA, the CDR3 is TGCAGTGCTAGACCCGGACAGGGTGGTTACGAGCAGTACTTC. Its translation is CSARPGQGGYEQYF.

The V and J genes are TRBV7-9 and TRBJ2-2; tentative D call: TRBD1 (7 bases). The germline CDR1 and CDR2 sequences are SEHNR and FQNEAQ (reference sequence). V lost 4 bases to trimming and J lost 4 bases, with 19 bases between them. CDR3 length: 17 residues. The DNA of the CDR3 is TGTGCCAGCAGCTCCGGAAGACAGGGAGGTCGCACCGGGGAGCTGTTTTTT. This gives the protein CASSSGRQGGRTGELFF. The whole variable domain, filled in from reference TRBV7-9 and TRBJ2-2, reads DTGVSQNPRHKITKRGQNVTFRCDPISEHNRLYWYRQTLGQGPEFLTYFQNEAQLEKSRLLSDRFSAERPKGSFSTLEIQRTEQGDSAMYLCASSSGRQGGRTGELFFGEGSRLTVL.

This clonotype was detected only a few times. The chain joins TRBV30 to TRBJ2-3, with D possibly matching TRBD1 (6 bases). CDR1 is GTSNPN, CDR2 SVGIG, per germline (reference sequence). The CDR3 loop spans 14 amino acids. Between the trimmed V and J ends, which lost 4 bases and 6 bases, there was a span of 17 bases. The DNA of the CDR3 is TGTGCCTGGAACCGCCCAGGGGAAGGCGATACGCAGTATTTT. This sequence encodes CAWNRPGEGDTQYF. Complete variable domain (other parts from reference TRBV30 and TRBJ2-3): SQTIHQWPATLVQPVGSPLSLECTVEGTSNPNLYWYRQAAGRGLQLLFYSVGIGQISSEVPQNLSASRPQDRQFILSSKKLLLSDSGFYLCAWNRPGEGDTQYFGPGTRLTVL.

The chain links TRBV7-2 to TRBJ2-7, with D perhaps matching TRBD1 or TRBD2 (5 bases each). Trimming shortened V by 2 bases and J by 6 bases, and 11 bases separated the two germline ends. The CDR3 runs 13 residues. Looked up from germline, CDR1 is SGHTA and CDR2 is FQGNSA. DNA for the CDR3: TGTGCCAGCAGCTTACGTCGTGGGGGCGAGCAGTACGTC. Residues: CASSLRRGGEQYV.